This T cell receptor (beta chain) was identified in a study of blood T cells in healthy people across ages. CDR3 length: 12 amino acids. The germline V gene has CDR1 MGHRA and CDR2 YSYEKL. V lost 1 base, J lost 8 bases, and 6 bases lay in between. This clonotype occurred a few times. Primed by a sample-barcoded 5' primer and a J-beta primer mix, a second PCR proceeded for 7 to 11 cycles. TCRdb reprocessed the 5' RACE reads with MiXCR, giving one entry per CDR3 protein. The repertoire holds 1,800,000 or so distinct CDR3 sequences, with about two fifths as singletons. The TCR originated in a human donor in good health. The chain combines TRBV4-1 with TRBJ2-1; D call uncertain. Sequences were obtained from blood. Here the CDR3 reads CASSQGLYEQFF. The CDR3 DNA reads as TGCGCCAGCAGCCAAGGGTTATATGAGCAGTTCTTC.